What follows are 3 T cell receptor beta chains derived from one specimen sequenced in a study of blood T cell repertoires in COVID-19. TCRdb's copy holds only in-frame clones and misses some; the assay was immunoSEQ multiplex PCR. The data contain about 130,000 clones, roughly four fifths of them singletons. Sample: peripheral blood. The origin of the receptors is a woman aged 45 to 65 with acute or convalescent COVID-19.

The V and J genes are TRBV5-1 and TRBJ1-5; tentative D call: TRBD1 (6 bases). This CDR3 region has 15 residues. CDR1 SGHRS and CDR2 YFSETQ come from the germline V gene. V gave up 2 bases and J gave up 8 bases, with 17 bases separating them. The CDR3 reads CASSLGQGAGEPQHF. Here the CDR3 DNA reads TGCGCCAGCAGCTTAGGGCAGGGAGCAGGGGAGCCCCAGCATTTT.

The V gene is TRBV4-1, the J gene TRBJ1-5, with D uncertain. The germline CDR1 and CDR2 sequences are MGHRA and YSYEKL. This CDR3 has 17 residues. Trimming pared 0 bases from V and 4 bases from J, leaving 16 bases between. The CDR3, as DNA: TGCGCCAGCAGCCAAGATGGTTACGGGGAGGCTAATCAGCCCCAGCATTTT. Amino acid sequence: CASSQDGYGEANQPQHF.

The chain combines TRBV7-8 with TRBJ1-5, with TRBD1 identical over 9 bases. Germline V gives CDR1 SGHVS, CDR2 FQNEAQ. This CDR3 is 15 amino acids long. V shed 1 base and J 7 bases; nucleotides not matched to a gene: 5. CDR3 in amino acids: CASSLDRDRAQPQHF. DNA for the CDR3: TGTGCCAGCAGCTTAGACCGGGACAGGGCCCAGCCCCAGCATTTT.